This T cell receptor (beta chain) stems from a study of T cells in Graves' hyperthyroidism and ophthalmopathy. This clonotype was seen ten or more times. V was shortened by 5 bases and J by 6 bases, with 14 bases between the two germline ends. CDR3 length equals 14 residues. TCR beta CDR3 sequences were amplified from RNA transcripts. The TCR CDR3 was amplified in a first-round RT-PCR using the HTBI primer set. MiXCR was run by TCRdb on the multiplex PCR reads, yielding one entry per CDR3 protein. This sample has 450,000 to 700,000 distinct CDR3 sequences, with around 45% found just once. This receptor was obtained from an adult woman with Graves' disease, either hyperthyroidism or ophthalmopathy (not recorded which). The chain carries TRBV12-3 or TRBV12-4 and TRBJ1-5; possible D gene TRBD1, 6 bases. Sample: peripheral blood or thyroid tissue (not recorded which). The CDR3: CASSPGGLGQPQHF. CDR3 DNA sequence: TGTGCCAGCAGTCCTGGGGGCCTCGGTCAGCCCCAGCATTTT.